This T cell receptor (beta chain) was recorded in a study of blood T cell repertoires in COVID-19. Study as a whole: The United States, Italy and Spain supplied acute and convalescent COVID-19 samples. Sample material is recorded as cDNA or gDNA derived from T cells, B-cell-depleted T cells, or PBMCs.

Per the original methods: Researchers report that nucleated cell counts were estimated from reference gene primer amplification. The protocol was immunoSEQ multiplex PCR, while the TCRdb copy is restricted to in-frame clones and leaves out a portion. The D gene and trimming were derived from the DNA, and the V and J assignments and clone size from that table. The table has about 64,000 clones, over 75% seen once. Sequenced input: peripheral blood. The receptor's source is an older woman with COVID-19, enrolled during active disease.

The CDR3 spells CASSPGTSAETQYF. The CDR3 DNA sequence: TGTGCCAGCAGCCCAGGGACTAGCGCCGAGACCCAGTACTTC. The genes are TRBV7-2 and TRBJ2-5, with TRBD2 matching over 10 bases. CDR1 is SGHTA and CDR2 is FQGNSA in the germline V gene. The trim removed 5 bases at V and 5 bases at J, leaving 5 bases unmatched. This CDR3 comprises 14 residues.